Below, 11 T cell receptor beta chains from the same sample are listed, as sequenced in a study of blood T cells in healthy people across ages. A J-beta primer mix and a sample-barcoded 5' primer were used in a second PCR of about 7 to 12 cycles. TCRdb re-called the 5' RACE reads through MiXCR, storing one row per CDR3 protein. This sample has under 2,000,000 distinct CDR3 sequences, with just under 50% found just once. The sequenced sample consisted of blood. The receptors shown here come from a woman aged 40 to 49 in good health.

This clonotype was counted ten times or more. The chain joins TRBV25-1 to TRBJ2-5, with D possibly matching TRBD1 (6 bases). CDR1 and CDR2 (germline): MGHDK, SYGVNS. Trimming took 4 bases from V and 0 from J, leaving 6 bases between them. The CDR3 contains 13 residues. The CDR3: CASSGQDQETQYF. CDR3 DNA: TGTGCCAGCAGTGGACAGGACCAAGAGACCCAGTACTTC.

The chain uses TRBV6-5 and TRBJ2-5; 7 nucleotides line up with TRBD1. The junction had 8 bases not matched to a gene; V was cut back by 8 bases and J by 2 bases. The germline CDR1 and CDR2 sequences are MNHEY and SVGAGI. The CDR3 consists of 14 residues. The CDR3 protein is CASPSRGLQETQYF. The CDR3, as DNA: TGTGCCAGCCCGTCCAGGGGGTTACAAGAGACCCAGTACTTC.

The V and J genes are TRBV25-1 and TRBJ2-4, with D unclear. CDR1 and CDR2 from the germline V gene are MGHDK and SYGVNS. The V end lost 7 bases, the J end lost 3 bases, and 16 bases lay between the germline ends. The length of the CDR3 is 15 residues. CDR3 sequence reads: CASTPSRVGKNIQYF. CDR3 sequence (DNA): TGTGCCAGCACTCCCTCTCGGGTCGGCAAAAACATTCAGTACTTC.

The sample holds many counts of this clonotype. V is TRBV7-2 and J is TRBJ2-3; TRBD1 or TRBD2 may be the D gene (5 bases each). The CDR3 is made up of 13 amino acids. Looked up from germline, CDR1 is SGHTA and CDR2 is FQGNSA. V gave up 5 bases and J gave up 6 bases, with 12 bases separating them. This CDR3 is CASSPGLRDTQYF. The CDR3 nucleotides read TGTGCCAGCAGCCCGGGGCTTCGCGATACGCAGTATTTT. Variable domain in full (rest from reference TRBV7-2 and TRBJ2-3): GAGVSQSPSNKVTEKGKDVELRCDPISGHTALYWYRQSLGQGLEFLIYFQGNSAPDKSGLPSDRFSAERTGGSVSTLTIQRTQQEDSAVYLCASSPGLRDTQYFGPGTRLTVL.

The rearrangement joins TRBV7-2 to TRBJ2-5; D might be TRBD2 (5 bases). Germline V lookup: CDR1 SGHTA, CDR2 FQGNSA. V was pared by 1 base and J by 0 bases, with 12 bases between. The CDR3 spans 16 residues. The DNA of the CDR3 is TGTGCCAGCAGCTTAGAGCGGCTCGCGTACCAAGAGACCCAGTACTTC. Its translation is CASSLERLAYQETQYF.

The sample holds one count of this clonotype. The chain employs TRBV12-3 or TRBV12-4 and TRBJ2-3; D is tentatively TRBD1 or TRBD2 (5 bases each). The CDR3 extends over 15 amino acids. Trimming shortened V by 1 base and J by 4 bases, and 12 bases separated the two germline ends. In DNA, the CDR3 is TGTGCCAGCAGTTTAGAGGGGAGTCGCGCAGATACGCAGTATTTT. It is translated as CASSLEGSRADTQYF.

The table lists this clonotype with a few counts. The chain couples TRBV6-2 or TRBV6-3 to TRBJ2-3, with D unresolved. In germline, CDR1 is MNHEY, CDR2 SVGEGT. The CDR3 is 17 amino acids. Trimming shortened V by 6 bases and J by 9 bases, and 28 bases separated the two germline ends. The CDR3 DNA reads as TGTGCCAGCAGGACGCTGGCTGTGGCAGGACCACTTGGCACGCAGTATTTT. This gives the protein CASRTLAVAGPLGTQYF.

The chain links TRBV4-1 to TRBJ1-2; D ambiguous. Trimming shortened V by 3 bases and J by 1 base, and 6 bases separated the two germline ends. CDR1 and CDR2 from the germline V gene are MGHRA and YSYEKL. The CDR3 length is 13 residues. The CDR3 here is CASSHQLNYGYTF. As DNA, the CDR3 is TGCGCCAGCAGCCATCAGCTTAACTATGGCTACACCTTC.

This chain links TRBV5-1 with TRBJ2-1; 10 nucleotides match TRBD2. Germline CDR1 and CDR2: SGHRS and YFSETQ. CDR3 length: 17 amino acids. Losses at the gene ends were 0 bases for V and 4 bases for J; bases not matched to a gene: 7. CDR3 bases: TGCGCCAGCAGCTTGGTGGCTAGCGGGGGCCAATACAATGAGCAGTTCTTC. Protein sequence: CASSLVASGGQYNEQFF.

This rearrangement joins TRBV7-9 to TRBJ2-4, with 7 bases fitting TRBD1. Per the germline V gene, CDR1 is SEHNR and CDR2 is FQNEAQ (reference sequence). The ends lost 5 bases at V and 6 bases at J; junction bases unmatched: 10. The CDR3 has 15 residues. CDR3 amino acids: CASSQTTGNTNIQYF. CDR3 DNA sequence: TGTGCCAGCAGCCAGACGACAGGGAATACAAACATTCAGTACTTC. Based on the CDR3 plus reference TRBV7-9 and TRBJ2-4, the full variable domain is DTGVSQNPRHKITKRGQNVTFRCDPISEHNRLYWYRQTLGQGPEFLTYFQNEAQLEKSRLLSDRFSAERPKGSFSTLEIQRTEQGDSAMYLCASSQTTGNTNIQYFGAGTRLSVL.

The gene calls are TRBV6-5 and TRBJ2-1; 7 positions agree with TRBD2. Germline CDR1 is MNHEY and CDR2 is SVGAGI. V lost 8 bases, J lost 2 bases, and 6 bases stayed unmatched. CDR3 size: 14 residues. Written as DNA, the CDR3 is TGTGCCAGCGGGTTGCGGGGGACCTACAATGAGCAGTTCTTC. Translated: CASGLRGTYNEQFF.